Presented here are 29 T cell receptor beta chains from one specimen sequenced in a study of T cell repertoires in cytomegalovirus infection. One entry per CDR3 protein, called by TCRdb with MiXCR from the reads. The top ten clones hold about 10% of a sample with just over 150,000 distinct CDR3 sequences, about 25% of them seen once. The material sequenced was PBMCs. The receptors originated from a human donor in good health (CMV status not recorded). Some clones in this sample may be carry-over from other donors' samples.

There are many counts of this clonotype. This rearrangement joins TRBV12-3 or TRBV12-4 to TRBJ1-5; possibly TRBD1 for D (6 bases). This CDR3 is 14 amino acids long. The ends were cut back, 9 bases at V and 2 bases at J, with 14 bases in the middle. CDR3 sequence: CASQQGFGNQPQHF. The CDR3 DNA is TGTGCCAGTCAACAGGGTTTTGGCAATCAGCCCCAGCATTTT.

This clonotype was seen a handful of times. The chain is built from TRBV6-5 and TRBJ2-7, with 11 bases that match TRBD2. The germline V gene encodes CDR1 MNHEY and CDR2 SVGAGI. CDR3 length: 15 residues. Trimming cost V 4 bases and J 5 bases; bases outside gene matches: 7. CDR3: CASSSSSGGKDEQYF. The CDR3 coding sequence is TGTGCCAGCAGTTCGTCTAGCGGGGGGAAGGACGAGCAGTACTTC.

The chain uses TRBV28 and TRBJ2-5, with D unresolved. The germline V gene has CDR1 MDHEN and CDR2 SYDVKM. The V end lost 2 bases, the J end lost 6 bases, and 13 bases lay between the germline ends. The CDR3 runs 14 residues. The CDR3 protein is CASSLTRRAKTQYF. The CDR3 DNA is TGTGCCAGCAGTTTAACCCGGAGAGCGAAGACCCAGTACTTC. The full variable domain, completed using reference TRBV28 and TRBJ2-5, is DVKVTQSSRYLVKRTGEKVFLECVQDMDHENMFWYRQDPGLGLRLIYFSYDVKMKEKGDIPEGYSVSREKKERFSLILESASTNQTSMYLCASSLTRRAKTQYFGPGTRLLVL.

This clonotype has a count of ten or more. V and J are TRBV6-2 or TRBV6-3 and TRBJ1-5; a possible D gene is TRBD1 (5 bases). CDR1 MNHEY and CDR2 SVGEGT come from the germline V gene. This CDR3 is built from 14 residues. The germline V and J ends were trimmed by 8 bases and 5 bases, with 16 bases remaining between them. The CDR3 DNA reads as TGTGCCAGCGCCAAATGGAGGGGATATCAGCCCCAGCATTTT. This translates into CASAKWRGYQPQHF.

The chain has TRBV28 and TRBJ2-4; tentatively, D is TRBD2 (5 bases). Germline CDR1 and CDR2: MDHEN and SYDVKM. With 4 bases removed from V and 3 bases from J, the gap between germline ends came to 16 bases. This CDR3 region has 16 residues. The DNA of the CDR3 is TGTGCCAGCAGTTGGGCTGGAGCGGCTTTCAAAAACATTCAGTACTTC. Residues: CASSWAGAAFKNIQYF.

DNA of the CDR3: TGCAGTGCTAGGGCCCGGCGCCAAGAGACCCAGTACTTC. This translates into CSARARRQETQYF. The J gene is TRBJ2-5, the V gene TRBV20-1; D unclear. Trimming took 3 bases from V and 1 from J, leaving 9 bases between them. Germline assignment: CDR1 DFQATT and CDR2 SNEGSKA (reference sequence). The CDR3 length is 13 residues.

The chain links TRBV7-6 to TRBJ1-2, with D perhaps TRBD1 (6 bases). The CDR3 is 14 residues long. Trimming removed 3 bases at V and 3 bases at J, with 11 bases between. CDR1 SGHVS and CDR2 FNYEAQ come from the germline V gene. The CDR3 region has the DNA TGTGCCAGCAGCTTCGGGGCAGGGGACTATGGCTACACCTTC. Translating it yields CASSFGAGDYGYTF.

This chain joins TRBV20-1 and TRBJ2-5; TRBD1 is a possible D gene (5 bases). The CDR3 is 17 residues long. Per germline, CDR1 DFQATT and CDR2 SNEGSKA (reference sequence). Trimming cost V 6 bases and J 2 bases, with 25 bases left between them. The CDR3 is CSALRPAGQGKQETQYF. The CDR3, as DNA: TGCAGTGCCCTTCGCCCGGCAGGGCAGGGTAAACAAGAGACCCAGTACTTC.

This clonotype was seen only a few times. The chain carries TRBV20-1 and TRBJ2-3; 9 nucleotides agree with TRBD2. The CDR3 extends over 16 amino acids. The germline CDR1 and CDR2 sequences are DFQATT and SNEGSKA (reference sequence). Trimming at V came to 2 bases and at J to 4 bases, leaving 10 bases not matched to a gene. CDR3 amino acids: CSARPLAGPSADTQYF. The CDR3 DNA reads TGCAGTGCTAGACCGCTAGCGGGGCCATCTGCAGATACGCAGTATTTT.

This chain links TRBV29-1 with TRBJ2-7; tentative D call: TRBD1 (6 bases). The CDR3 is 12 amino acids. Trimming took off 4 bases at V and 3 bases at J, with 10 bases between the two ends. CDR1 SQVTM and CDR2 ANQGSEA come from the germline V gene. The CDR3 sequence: CSVAPDSYEQYF. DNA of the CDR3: TGCAGCGTTGCCCCGGACAGCTACGAGCAGTACTTC.

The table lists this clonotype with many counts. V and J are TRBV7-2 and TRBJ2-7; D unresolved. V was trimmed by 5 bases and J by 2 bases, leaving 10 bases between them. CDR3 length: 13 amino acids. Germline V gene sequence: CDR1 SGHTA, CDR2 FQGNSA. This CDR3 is CASSPYDPYEQYF. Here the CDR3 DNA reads TGTGCCAGCAGCCCCTACGACCCCTACGAGCAGTACTTC.

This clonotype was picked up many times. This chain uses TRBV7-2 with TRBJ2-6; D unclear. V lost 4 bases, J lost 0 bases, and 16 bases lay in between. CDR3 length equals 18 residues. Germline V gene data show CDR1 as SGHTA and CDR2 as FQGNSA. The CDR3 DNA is TGTGCCAGCAGCTGGATGGGGTCCTCTGCCTCTGGGGCCAACGTCCTGACTTTC. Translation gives CASSWMGSSASGANVLTF.

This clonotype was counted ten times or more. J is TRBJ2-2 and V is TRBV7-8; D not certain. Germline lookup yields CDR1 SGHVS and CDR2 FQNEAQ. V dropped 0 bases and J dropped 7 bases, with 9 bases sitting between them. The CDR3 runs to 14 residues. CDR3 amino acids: CASSLAGFGGELFF. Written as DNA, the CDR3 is TGTGCCAGCAGCTTAGCAGGGTTTGGCGGGGAGCTGTTTTTT.

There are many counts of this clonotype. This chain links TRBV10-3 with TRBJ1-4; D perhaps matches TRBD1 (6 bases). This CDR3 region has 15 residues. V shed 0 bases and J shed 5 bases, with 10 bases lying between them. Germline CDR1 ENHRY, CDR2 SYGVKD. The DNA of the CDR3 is TGTGCCATCAGTGAGTCGGGGGGCCCGAATGAAAAACTGTTTTTT. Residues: CAISESGGPNEKLFF.

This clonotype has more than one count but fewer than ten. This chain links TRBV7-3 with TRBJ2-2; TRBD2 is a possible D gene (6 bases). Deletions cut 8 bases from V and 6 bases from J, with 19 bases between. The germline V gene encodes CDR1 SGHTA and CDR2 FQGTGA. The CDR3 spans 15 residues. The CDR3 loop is CASGPGAAGSGELFF. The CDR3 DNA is TGTGCCAGCGGCCCCGGGGCGGCGGGGTCCGGGGAGCTGTTTTTT.

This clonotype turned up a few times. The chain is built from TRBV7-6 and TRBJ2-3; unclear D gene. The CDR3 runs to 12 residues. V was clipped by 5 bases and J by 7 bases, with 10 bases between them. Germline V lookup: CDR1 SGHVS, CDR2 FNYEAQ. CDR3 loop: CASSPEENTQYF. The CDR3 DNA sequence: TGTGCCAGCAGCCCCGAGGAGAATACGCAGTATTTT.

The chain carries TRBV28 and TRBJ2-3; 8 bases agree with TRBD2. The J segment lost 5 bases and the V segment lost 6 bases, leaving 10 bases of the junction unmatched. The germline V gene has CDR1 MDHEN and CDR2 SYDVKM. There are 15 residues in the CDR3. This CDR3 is CASRMLAGRRDTQYF. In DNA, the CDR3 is TGTGCCAGCAGGATGTTAGCGGGGCGTAGAGATACGCAGTATTTT.

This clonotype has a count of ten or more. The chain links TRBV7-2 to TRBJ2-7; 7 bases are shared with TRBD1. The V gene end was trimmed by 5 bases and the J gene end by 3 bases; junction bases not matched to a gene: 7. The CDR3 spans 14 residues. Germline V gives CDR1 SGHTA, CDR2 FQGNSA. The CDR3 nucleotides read TGTGCCAGCAGCCGGGCCGGGACAGACTACGAGCAGTACTTC. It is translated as CASSRAGTDYEQYF. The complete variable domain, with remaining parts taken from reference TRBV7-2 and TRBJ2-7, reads GAGVSQSPSNKVTEKGKDVELRCDPISGHTALYWYRQSLGQGLEFLIYFQGNSAPDKSGLPSDRFSAERTGGSVSTLTIQRTQQEDSAVYLCASSRAGTDYEQYFGPGTRLTVT.

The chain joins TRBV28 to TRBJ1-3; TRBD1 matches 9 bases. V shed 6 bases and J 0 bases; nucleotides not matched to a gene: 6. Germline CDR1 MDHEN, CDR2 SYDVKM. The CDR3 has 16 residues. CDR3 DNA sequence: TGTGCCAGCAGCACGACAGGGGGGCTCTCTGGAAACACCATATATTTT. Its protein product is CASSTTGGLSGNTIYF.

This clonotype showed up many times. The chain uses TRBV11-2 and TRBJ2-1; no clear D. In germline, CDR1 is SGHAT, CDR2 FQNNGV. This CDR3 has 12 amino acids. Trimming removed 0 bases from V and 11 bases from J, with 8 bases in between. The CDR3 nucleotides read TGTGCCAGCAGCTTAGAGCAATCGAAGCAGTTCTTC. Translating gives CASSLEQSKQFF.

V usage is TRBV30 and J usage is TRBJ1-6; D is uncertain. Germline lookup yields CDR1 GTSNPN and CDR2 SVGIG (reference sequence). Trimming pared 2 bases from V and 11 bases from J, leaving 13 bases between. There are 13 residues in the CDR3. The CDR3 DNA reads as TGTGCCTGGAGTTCTAAGGACGGGGCACCCCTCCACTTT. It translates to CAWSSKDGAPLHF.

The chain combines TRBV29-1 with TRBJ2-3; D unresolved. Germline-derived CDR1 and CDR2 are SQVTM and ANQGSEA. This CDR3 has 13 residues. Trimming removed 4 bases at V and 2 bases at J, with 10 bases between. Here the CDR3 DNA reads TGCAGCGTTGTCCCCGACAACACAGATACGCAGTATTTT. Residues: CSVVPDNTDTQYF.

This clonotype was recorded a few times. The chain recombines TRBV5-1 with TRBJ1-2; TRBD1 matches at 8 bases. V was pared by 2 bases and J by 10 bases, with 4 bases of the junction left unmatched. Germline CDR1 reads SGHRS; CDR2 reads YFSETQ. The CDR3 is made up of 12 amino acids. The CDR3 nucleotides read TGCGCCAGCAGCTTCGACAGGGGCCACTACACCTTC. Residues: CASSFDRGHYTF.

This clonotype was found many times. CDR3 sequence reads: CASRPDGSYEQYF. The CDR3 bases are TGTGCCAGCAGACCTGACGGCTCCTACGAGCAGTACTTC. The chain has TRBV7-2 and TRBJ2-7; no firm D call. From germline, CDR1 is SGHTA and CDR2 FQGNSA. Trimming shortened V by 6 bases and J by 0 bases, and 9 bases separated the two germline ends. This CDR3 spans 13 amino acids.

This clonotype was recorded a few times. CDR3 protein: CASSVEGPDTEAFF. The CDR3 DNA reads as TGTGCCAGCAGCGTAGAGGGGCCGGACACTGAAGCTTTCTTT. This chain links TRBV9 with TRBJ1-1, with D perhaps TRBD1 (5 bases). Germline CDR1 SGDLS, CDR2 YYNGEE. This CDR3 is built from 14 residues. The ends were cut back, 0 bases at V and 3 bases at J, with 9 bases in the middle.

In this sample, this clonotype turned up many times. CDR3 in amino acids: CASSRTGTQPQHF. The CDR3 DNA sequence: TGTGCCAGCAGCCGGACAGGGACGCAGCCCCAGCATTTT. J is TRBJ1-5 and V is TRBV7-2; 8 nucleotides align to TRBD1. V gave up 5 bases and J gave up 7 bases; unmatched junction bases: 4. Looked up from germline, CDR1 is SGHTA and CDR2 is FQGNSA. The CDR3 is 13 amino acids.

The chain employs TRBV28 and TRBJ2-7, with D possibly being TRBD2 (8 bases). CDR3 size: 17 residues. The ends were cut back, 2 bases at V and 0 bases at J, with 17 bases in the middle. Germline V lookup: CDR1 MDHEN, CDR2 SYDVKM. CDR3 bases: TGTGCCAGCAGTTTAGACGGGGGGGACAGTTTCTCCTACGAGCAGTACTTC. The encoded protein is CASSLDGGDSFSYEQYF.

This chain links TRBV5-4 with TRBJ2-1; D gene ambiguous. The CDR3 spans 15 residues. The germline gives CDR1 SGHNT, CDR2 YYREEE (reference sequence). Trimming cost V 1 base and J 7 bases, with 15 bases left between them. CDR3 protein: CASSLPGPRNNEQFF. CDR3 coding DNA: TGTGCCAGCAGCTTGCCCGGACCGCGGAATAATGAGCAGTTCTTC.

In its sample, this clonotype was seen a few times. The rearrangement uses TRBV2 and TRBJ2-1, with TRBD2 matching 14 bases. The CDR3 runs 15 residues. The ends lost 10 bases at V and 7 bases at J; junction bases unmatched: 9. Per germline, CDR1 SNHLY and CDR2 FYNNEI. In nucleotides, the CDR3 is TGTGCCACCAAGAAGGGACTAGCGGGAGAGAATGAGCAGTTCTTC. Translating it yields CATKKGLAGENEQFF.